Sequencing of this T cell receptor beta chain was carried out in a study of blood T cells in healthy people across ages. Study results and caveats: A conclusive naive versus antigen-experienced comparison was prevented by the unsorted PBMCs. Strong correlation existed between TCR beta diversity and naive T cell percentage. Investigators viewed diversity estimates from one million T cells as underestimates, the study reported. Diversity was higher, and naive CD4+ cells more numerous, in long-lived donors than in aged donors.

Turning to this clonotype: Its antigen remains unknown.

CDR3 length: 15 residues. Germline V gene data show CDR1 as SGDLS and CDR2 as YYNGEE. Alongside a J-beta primer mix, a sample-barcoded 5' primer served in a second PCR lasting 7 to 11 cycles. TCRdb processed the 5' RACE reads anew with MiXCR; each CDR3 protein has one entry. Among about 1,800,000 distinct CDR3 sequences, under 30% were seen once, and the ten largest hold about 8%. This sequence originates from a woman aged 25 to 39 in good health. Sequenced: blood. This sequence joins TRBV9 and TRBJ2-4, with TRBD1 matching over 7 bases. The assigned J gene may be wrong: the sequence end matches TRBJ2-7 better. The DNA for the CDR3 is TGTGCCAGCAGCGTAGCTTTCGGACAGGCTTACGAGCAGTACTTC. This codes for CASSVAFGQAYEQYF.